The 25 T cell receptor beta chains reported below all come from one sample, sequenced in a study of T cell responses to AZD1222 COVID-19 vaccine. Sequenced by immunoSEQ multiplex PCR; TCRdb stores in-frame clones only, minus some. Found here are approximately 160,000 clones, over 75% of them singletons; the top ten hold over 1.2%. The sample was peripheral blood, taken on day 0 of AZD1222 vaccination. The receptors originated from an adult in good health.

The chain carries TRBV2 and TRBJ1-1; D may be TRBD1 (5 bases). Germline CDR1 is SNHLY and CDR2 is FYNNEI. This CDR3 region has 10 residues. V lost 7 bases and J lost 9, with 9 bases in between. CDR3 DNA: TGTGCCAGCAAGGACACCAAAGCTTTCTTT. Translated: CASKDTKAFF.

The chain joins TRBV4-1 to TRBJ1-6; no clear D gene. Germline V CDR1 and CDR2: MGHRA, YSYEKL. This CDR3 is 14 amino acids long. Trimming took off 6 bases at V and 8 bases at J, with 14 bases between the two ends. The CDR3 nucleotides are TGCGCCAGCAGACACTGGGGAAATGATTCACCCCTCCACTTT. It is translated as CASRHWGNDSPLHF.

This rearrangement joins TRBV9 to TRBJ1-2; D ambiguous. V was clipped by 0 bases and J by 5 bases, with 14 bases between them. CDR1 SGDLS and CDR2 YYNGEE come from the germline V gene. The CDR3 loop spans 15 amino acids. The CDR3 protein is CASSVAEGTTYGYTF. CDR3 DNA sequence: TGTGCCAGCAGCGTAGCAGAGGGCACCACGTATGGCTACACCTTC.

This sequence joins TRBV5-1 and TRBJ1-1; D uncertain. Deletions cut 4 bases from V and 1 base from J, with 14 bases between. The CDR3 runs 15 residues. Germline values: CDR1 SGHRS, CDR2 YFSETQ. This CDR3 is CASSEVQAPNTEAFF. For the CDR3, the DNA is TGCGCCAGCAGCGAAGTTCAAGCCCCGAACACTGAAGCTTTCTTT.

The V gene is TRBV10-2, the J gene TRBJ1-5; D uncertain. V lost 0 bases, J lost 7 bases, and 10 bases lay in between. Germline-derived CDR1 and CDR2 are WSHSY and SAAADI. The CDR3 length is 14 residues. The CDR3 coding sequence is TGCGCCAGCAGTGAGTCGAGACAAAAACAGCCCCAGCATTTT. It encodes CASSESRQKQPQHF.

The chain joins TRBV5-3 to TRBJ1-5; D gene unclear. TRBV5-3 belongs to the ORF category, with a function that is uncertain. Trimming cost V 0 bases and J 5 bases, with 6 bases left between them. The CDR3 is made up of 13 amino acids. The chain's CDR3 is CARSLAEYQPQHF. The CDR3 DNA reads TGTGCCAGAAGCTTGGCCGAGTATCAGCCCCAGCATTTT.

The rearrangement joins TRBV6-6 to TRBJ1-5; the match to TRBD1 covers 7 bases. The CDR3 loop spans 16 amino acids. V lost 2 bases and J lost 2; bases outside the gene matches: 6. Germline V gene data show CDR1 as MNHNY and CDR2 as SVGAGI (reference sequence). The CDR3 coding sequence is TGTGCCAGCAGTTACGAGGGGGCCGGGCGCAATCAGCCCCAGCATTTT. This sequence encodes CASSYEGAGRNQPQHF.

V and J are TRBV27 and TRBJ2-1; 9 bases fit TRBD1. CDR1 and CDR2 from the germline V gene are MNHEY and SMNVEV (reference sequence). Unmatched junction bases numbered 9, after V lost 9 bases and J lost 3 bases. The CDR3 loop spans 15 amino acids. The CDR3 protein is CASSQGQGVYNEQFF. The DNA for the CDR3 is TGTGCCAGTAGCCAGGGACAGGGTGTCTACAATGAGCAGTTCTTC.

This clone has more than one count but fewer than ten. The rearrangement joins TRBV19 to TRBJ1-3; D is undetermined. The CDR3 contains 13 residues. Germline V gene lookup returns CDR1 LNHDA and CDR2 SQIVND (reference sequence). V was clipped by 6 bases and J by 3 bases, with 9 bases between them. CDR3 sequence (DNA): TGTGCCAGTAGCGAAGCGGTTGGAAACACCATATATTTT. It specifies CASSEAVGNTIYF.

The chain is built from TRBV5-6 and TRBJ2-2; D is unclear. CDR1 and CDR2 (germline): SGHDT, YYEEEE. The V gene lost 1 base and the J gene lost 0 bases, with 10 bases spanning the gap. The CDR3 is 16 residues long. The CDR3 DNA sequence: TGTGCCAGCAGCTTGTCAGGCCTCGCGAACACCGGGGAGCTGTTTTTT. It is translated as CASSLSGLANTGELFF.

The V call is TRBV3-1 (or the pseudogene TRBV3-2), the J call TRBJ1-2; possibly TRBD1 for D (5 bases). CDR1 is LGHDT and CDR2 is YNNKEL in the germline V gene (reference sequence). The CDR3 loop spans 14 amino acids. Trimming took off 1 base at V and 8 bases at J, with 14 bases between the two ends. CDR3 loop: CASSQGGGTQGYTF. DNA of the CDR3: TGTGCCAGCAGCCAAGGGGGAGGGACGCAGGGCTACACCTTC.

This chain joins TRBV27 and TRBJ2-4, with D tentatively TRBD1 (7 bases). The length of the CDR3 is 14 residues. Trimming removed 8 bases from V and 1 base from J, with 12 bases in between. Germline CDR1 is MNHEY and CDR2 is SMNVEV (reference sequence). The CDR3 is CASGRGTAKNIQYF. DNA of the CDR3: TGTGCCAGCGGCAGGGGGACTGCCAAAAACATTCAGTACTTC.

CDR3 in amino acids: CASSPAEGVETQYF. The CDR3 DNA follows: TGTGCCAGCAGCCCAGCGGAGGGAGTTGAGACCCAGTACTTC. V usage is TRBV6-5 and J usage is TRBJ2-5; D perhaps matches TRBD2 (6 bases). Germline V CDR1 and CDR2: MNHEY, SVGAGI. The CDR3 sequence is 14 residues long. Deletions cut 6 bases from V and 5 bases from J, with 16 bases between.

The chain links TRBV18 to TRBJ1-2, with 8 bases fitting TRBD1. The CDR3 sequence is 16 residues long. Germline CDR1 is KGHSH and CDR2 is LQKENI. V gave up 6 bases and J gave up 0 bases; unmatched junction bases: 9. The CDR3 nucleotides are TGTGCCAGCTCCCGCGTAACAGGGGGTACTAACTATGGCTACACCTTC. This encodes CASSRVTGGTNYGYTF.

The CDR3 nucleotides read TGTGCCTGGAGTCAGTTGGTAGCAGATACGCAGTATTTT. This encodes CAWSQLVADTQYF. V and J are TRBV30 and TRBJ2-3; no clear D gene. This CDR3 is 13 amino acids long. Germline loops: CDR1 GTSNPN, CDR2 SVGIG (reference sequence). V shed 2 bases and J shed 4 bases, with 10 bases lying between them.

The V gene is TRBV29-1, the J gene TRBJ1-1, with a weak D call TRBD1 (6 bases). CDR3 length: 11 residues. Trimming took off 6 bases at V and 4 bases at J, with 9 bases between the two ends. The germline CDR1 and CDR2 sequences are SQVTM and ANQGSEA. CDR3 loop: CSVTGITEAFF. DNA of the CDR3: TGCAGCGTCACAGGGATCACTGAAGCTTTCTTT.

This rearrangement joins TRBV3-1 (or the pseudogene TRBV3-2) to TRBJ1-5; D is possibly TRBD1 (5 bases). The CDR3 contains 15 residues. Germline CDR1 is LGHDT and CDR2 is YNNKEL (reference sequence). V shed 3 bases and J shed 0 bases, with 9 bases lying between them. The CDR3 nucleotides read TGTGCCAGCAGCCAGGACAATTATAGCAATCAGCCCCAGCATTTT. Translation: CASSQDNYSNQPQHF.

The V and J genes are TRBV5-8 and TRBJ2-7; D perhaps matches TRBD1 (6 bases). Germline-derived CDR1 and CDR2 are SGHTS and YDEGEE. V lost 1 base to trimming and J lost 2 bases, with 7 bases between them. This CDR3 is built from 13 residues. The CDR3 here is CASSLTGPYEQYF. The DNA for the CDR3 is TGTGCCAGCAGCTTGACAGGGCCCTACGAGCAGTACTTC.

This rearrangement joins TRBV6-1 to TRBJ1-5, with TRBD1 as a possible D gene (6 bases). Trimming cost V 2 bases and J 3 bases, with 20 bases left between them. Germline CDR1 is MNHNS and CDR2 is SASEGT. The CDR3 sequence is 18 residues long. CDR3: CASSERGSSILNNQPQHF. In DNA form, the CDR3 reads TGTGCCAGCAGTGAAAGGGGGTCCTCAATACTAAACAATCAGCCCCAGCATTTT.

This clone was seen a single time. The chain couples TRBV5-1 to TRBJ1-4, with TRBD1 identical over 7 bases. V shed 4 bases, J shed 8 bases, and the junction held 8 bases outside the gene matches. Germline values: CDR1 SGHRS, CDR2 YFSETQ. The CDR3 spans 14 residues. The CDR3 protein is CASSPGTVPEKLFF. The CDR3, as DNA: TGCGCCAGCAGCCCGGGGACAGTGCCCGAAAAACTGTTTTTT.

As to this clone: The junction does not match germline at one end; this may be a read error. The chain has TRBV7-7 and TRBJ2-5; TRBD1 matches at 11 bases. Per germline, CDR1 SSHAT and CDR2 FNYEAQ (reference sequence). The CDR3 has 15 amino acids. This CDR3 reads CASSLGTGGQETQYF. The CDR3 region has the DNA TGTGCTAGCAGCTTGGGGACAGGGGGCCAAGAGACCCAGTACTTC.

The chain has TRBV4-3 and TRBJ1-5; D uncertain. V lost 0 bases and J lost 6, with 6 bases in between. The length of the CDR3 is 13 residues. The germline gives CDR1 LGHNA, CDR2 YSLEER. This chain's CDR3 is CASSQDPVQPQHF. In nucleotides, the CDR3 is TGCGCCAGCAGCCAAGATCCTGTTCAGCCCCAGCATTTT.

The rearrangement links TRBV19 to TRBJ1-5; tentatively, D is TRBD1 (6 bases). Germline CDR1 and CDR2: LNHDA and SQIVND (reference sequence). V was shortened by 5 bases and J by 6 bases, with 17 bases between the two germline ends. The CDR3 has 15 amino acids. The CDR3 sequence is CASSPYGGWVQPQHF. The DNA of the CDR3 is TGTGCCAGTAGTCCGTATGGGGGCTGGGTTCAGCCCCAGCATTTT.

The chain has TRBV7-2 and TRBJ1-1; the D gene is possibly TRBD1 (5 bases). Trimming left V 5 bases short and J 7 bases short, with 20 bases between. Germline assignment: CDR1 SGHTA and CDR2 FQGNSA. The CDR3 has 15 amino acids. The CDR3 DNA is TGTGCCAGCAGCATAGATGGACTGAAGGGGAATGAAGCTTTCTTT. Protein product: CASSIDGLKGNEAFF.

The chain links TRBV7-3 to TRBJ2-2, with TRBD1 matching over 9 bases. This CDR3 is built from 20 residues. Germline CDR1 SGHTA, CDR2 FQGTGA. V lost 5 bases and J lost 1; bases outside the gene matches: 17. The CDR3 sequence: CASSRILPAQGALNTGELFF. CDR3 nucleotide sequence: TGTGCCAGCAGCCGAATTCTCCCCGCACAGGGGGCCCTGAACACCGGGGAGCTGTTTTTT.